This T cell receptor (beta chain) was sequenced in a study of blood T cell repertoires in COVID-19 (dated by TCRdb to between 2020 and 2021). Regarding the research as a whole: Samples covering the acute and convalescent phases of COVID-19 were provided by collaborators in the United States, Italy and Spain. The material from the prospective study consisted of cDNA or gDNA derived from T cells, B-cell-depleted T cells, or PBMCs. Subjects who had been exposed to COVID-19, were actively infected with it, or had recovered from it provided the deeply sampled blood TCRbeta repertoires that made up the dataset. The repertoires were released in a freely available public database meant as a resource for research on the immune response to SARS-CoV-2. The samples were drawn from the first 160 participants of the ongoing ImmuneRACE study and from 1,254 subjects provided by 6 global collaborators. A de-identified subject ID, COVID-19 status, age in years and sex were almost always included in the sample metadata. HLA class I and class II types, where available, came from metadata supplied by the sample provider rather than from assay-based typing. What the authors observed across the whole study: The quantity of clinical and demographic metadata differed by source and by participant and was supplied without curation.

The junction shows trimming of 2 bases on V and 3 bases on J, plus 11 bases between the germline ends. Spanning cysteine to phenylalanine, the CDR3 consists of 13 amino acids. Only the CDR3 region is kept as DNA, spanning 39 bases read in frame from base 1. Via the germline V gene, CDR1 is SQVTM and CDR2 ANQGSEA. TCRbeta CDR3 regions were amplified from genomic DNA by means of the immunoSEQ Assay, a bias-controlled multiplex PCR. As for how the authors treated the data: Nucleated cell counts per sample were estimated from amplification of reference gene primers within the assay. To quantify the absolute abundance of each unique TCRbeta CDR3 rearrangement, sequence reads were collapsed and filtered. For each sample, productive Simpson clonality was calculated as the square root of Simpson's diversity index across productive rearrangements. Held by TCRdb, this immuneACCESS table contains in-frame sequences only and omits some clones. Under half of the omission traces to an unresolved V gene where checked; the cause of the rest is unknown. The DNA gave D and trimming, while V, J and clone size come from that table. This sample has under 350,000 clones in its table, and approximately 86% of those were observed once. The ten largest clones represent around 4.4% of the sample.

As for this clone: Its antigen is currently not known. It has no much larger one-base neighbor in the sample; base qualities were not kept.

Enrolling through a virtual design, the prospective study's participants ranged in age from roughly 18 to 89 years and lived across roughly 24 United States geographic areas. In the prospective study, cohorts were assigned on the basis of participant-reported clinical history obtained from a screening survey and a study questionnaire. In the prospective study, whole blood, serum and a nasopharyngeal or oropharyngeal swab were collected from each participant by mobile phlebotomists. Additional blood draws and questionnaires over an approximately 2-month period could optionally be provided by prospective study participants. Before DNA extraction, prospective study blood samples were shipped either frozen or at room temperature.

The sequencing sample was made of PBMCs or T cells enriched from blood (not recorded which). This clonotype was obtained from a woman between 40 and 55 years old with acute COVID-19. The rearrangement joined TRBV29-1 to TRBJ2-7; the D gene lacks a confident call. The DNA sequence follows: TGCAGCGTTGAAACGGCAGGCCGCTACGAGCAGTACTTC. This codes for CSVETAGRYEQYF.